This TCR beta chain stems from a study of Graves' ophthalmopathy and Graves' hyperthyroidism (dated by TCRdb to about 2018). For the wider study: Stable hyperthyroidism was defined as no progression to ophthalmopathy within 18 months of follow-up. The study used TCR beta repertoire signatures to distinguish Graves' ophthalmopathy from Graves' hyperthyroidism and to predict progression to ophthalmopathy. To explore V-J signatures that distinguish ophthalmopathy from hyperthyroidism, a discovery set of about 99 patients was enrolled, made up of 40 to 45 with ophthalmopathy and some 60 with stable hyperthyroidism. In a handful of hyperthyroidism patients, the T-cell repertoires found in thyroid tissue were compared with those found in blood. An independent validation cohort was composed of 18 hyperthyroidism patients and approximately 15 patients who later progressed from hyperthyroidism to ophthalmopathy. In total, 135 blood samples were TCR-sequenced: around 42 ophthalmopathy, some 75 hyperthyroidism and about 17 hyperthyroidism-to-ophthalmopathy patients. Once sampling was done, hyperthyroidism patients were given methimazole at a starting dose of 30 mg daily, while ophthalmopathy patients were given high-dose intravenous methylprednisolone. Broad study findings and their caveats: No statistical method was used to predetermine the sample size, and group allocation was not hidden from the investigators. In validation, the model predicted ophthalmopathy progression with over 60% sensitivity and around 72% specificity; some twelve predicted patients were CT-confirmed with GO in a median of 6.5 months. In cross-validation, the 13-signature model distinguished ophthalmopathy from stable hyperthyroidism with less than 90% sensitivity and approximately 81% specificity, while in the test set the corresponding values were about 80% and 75%. Among expanded thyroid clonotypes with frequency above 0.001, most also showed up in blood, which suggests that blood repertoires may reflect the thyroid immune response.

The CDR3 runs 13 residues from the cysteine to the phenylalanine. This entry keeps only the CDR3 DNA: 39 bases, framed from base 1. The junction shows trimming of 5 bases on V and 7 bases on J, and the gene matches do not reach 9 bases of it. The germline V gene encodes CDR1 SGDLS and CDR2 YYNGEE. For repertoire sequencing, the TCR beta CDR3 regions were amplified from RNA transcripts. The first round was an RT-PCR using HTBI primers with the Qiagen OneStep RT-PCR kit, and this first round was followed by a second-round multiplex PCR, then size selection and purification. The libraries underwent paired-end sequencing with 100 bp reads on an Illumina HiSeq2000. As for the original processing: Reads were processed with SOAPnuke, discarding reads with adapters, uncalled bases, mean Phred below 15, or no exact constant-primer or identifier match. High-quality paired reads were merged with COPE v1.2.5. Each unique nucleotide sequence was defined as a clonotype, and clonotypes were aligned to IMGT TRB V, D and J references with MiTCR v1.1. Analysis was restricted to V-J combinations with a frequency above 0.0001, which covered 99% to 99.2% of repertoires. For each V-J combination, a TCR clonal expansion and chaos score was defined as F50 clonal expansion divided by the chaos observed in the TCRdist matrix. Welch's t-statistics and random forest were used to narrow the features down to about twelve V-J combinations, which were then fed into a naive Bayes classifier. Thyroid-blood repertoire similarity was quantified with the Morisita-Horn index. TCRdb trimmed public reads at Q25 via fastp, called clones via MiXCR and kept in-frame beta chains. Rows with a matching CDR3 protein are joined into one entry that keeps the most common DNA and genes. TCRdb, not the original authors, processed these V and J calls. In this sample the table shows roughly 1.1 million distinct CDR3 sequences, about two fifths of which occur a single time. 11% of the sample lies in the top ten.

Hyperthyroidism patients were newly diagnosed, were aged 18 to 65 years, and had a disease duration under 2 months. Patients with other autoimmune diseases, uncontrolled infections, pregnancy or lactation were excluded from the study. Diagnosis relied on clinical symptoms, serum thyroxine, TRAb, thyroid ultrasound and orbital computed tomography. Total RNA was extracted using Trizol reagent, and RNA quality was checked on an Agilent 2100 Bioanalyzer. With regard to this clonotype: What antigen it recognizes has not been identified. Base quality data are lacking; no much larger clone is found one base away.

This clonotype was obtained from an adult man with Graves' hyperthyroidism. Sequencing was done on a sample of peripheral blood or thyroid tissue (not recorded which). The sequence links TRBV9 to TRBJ2-7; TRBD2 agrees with 7 junctional bases. Here the CDR3 is given as CASSPLGGGEQYF. The DNA sequence follows: TGTGCCAGCAGTCCGCTGGGGGGAGGGGAGCAGTACTTC.